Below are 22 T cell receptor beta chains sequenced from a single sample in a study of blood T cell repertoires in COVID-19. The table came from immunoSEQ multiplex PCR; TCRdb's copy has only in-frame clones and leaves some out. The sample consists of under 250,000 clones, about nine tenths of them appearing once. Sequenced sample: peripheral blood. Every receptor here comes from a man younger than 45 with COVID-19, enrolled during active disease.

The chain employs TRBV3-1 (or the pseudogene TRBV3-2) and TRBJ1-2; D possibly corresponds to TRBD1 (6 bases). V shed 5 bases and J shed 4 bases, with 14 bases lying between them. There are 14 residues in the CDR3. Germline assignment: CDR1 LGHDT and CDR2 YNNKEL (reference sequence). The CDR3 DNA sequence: TGTGCCAGCAGCTCGGACAGCTTACCCTATGGCTACACCTTC. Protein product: CASSSDSLPYGYTF.

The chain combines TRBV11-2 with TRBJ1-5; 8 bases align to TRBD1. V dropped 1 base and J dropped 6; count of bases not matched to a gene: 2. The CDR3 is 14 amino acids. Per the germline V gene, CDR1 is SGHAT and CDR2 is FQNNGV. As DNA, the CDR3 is TGTGCCAGCAGCTTAGGGACAGGGAGTCAGCCCCAGCATTTT. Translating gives CASSLGTGSQPQHF.

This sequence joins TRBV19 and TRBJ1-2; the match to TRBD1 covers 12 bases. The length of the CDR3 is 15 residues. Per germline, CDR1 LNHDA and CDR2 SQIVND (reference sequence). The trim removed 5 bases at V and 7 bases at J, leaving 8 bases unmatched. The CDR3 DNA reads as TGTGCCAGTAGTTGGGGGGACAGGGGGCTTTCTGGCTACACCTTC. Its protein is CASSWGDRGLSGYTF.

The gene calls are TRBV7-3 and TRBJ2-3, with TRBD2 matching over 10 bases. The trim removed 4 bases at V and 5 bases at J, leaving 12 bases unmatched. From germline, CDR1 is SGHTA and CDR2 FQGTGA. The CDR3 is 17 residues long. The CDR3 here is CASSSQGLAPALDTQYF. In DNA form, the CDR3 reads TGTGCCAGCAGCTCCCAGGGACTAGCGCCTGCGTTAGATACGCAGTATTTT.

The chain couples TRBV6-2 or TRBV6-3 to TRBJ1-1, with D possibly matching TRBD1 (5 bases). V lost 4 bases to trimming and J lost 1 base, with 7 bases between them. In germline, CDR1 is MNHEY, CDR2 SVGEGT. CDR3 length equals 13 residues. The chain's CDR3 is CASSWTRNTEAFF. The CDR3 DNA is TGTGCCAGCAGTTGGACAAGGAACACTGAAGCTTTCTTT.

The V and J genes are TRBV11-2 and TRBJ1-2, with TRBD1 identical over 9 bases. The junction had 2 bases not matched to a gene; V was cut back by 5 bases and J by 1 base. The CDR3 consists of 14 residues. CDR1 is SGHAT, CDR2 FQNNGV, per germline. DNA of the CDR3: TGTGCCAGCAGCCCGGGACAGGGTAACTATGGCTACACCTTC. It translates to CASSPGQGNYGYTF.

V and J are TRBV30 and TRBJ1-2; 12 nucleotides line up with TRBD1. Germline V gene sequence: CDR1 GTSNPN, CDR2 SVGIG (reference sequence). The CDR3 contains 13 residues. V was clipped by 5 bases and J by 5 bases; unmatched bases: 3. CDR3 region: CAWGTGGAYGYTF. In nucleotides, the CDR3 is TGTGCCTGGGGGACAGGGGGCGCGTATGGCTACACCTTC.

In nucleotides, the CDR3 is TGTGCCAGCAGAAGCGGACAGGGTCGGACCGGGGAGCTGTTTTTT. It translates to CASRSGQGRTGELFF. The rearrangement joins TRBV7-9 to TRBJ2-2, with 8 bases identical to TRBD1. After removal of 6 bases from V and 5 bases from J, the junction contained 8 bases not matched to a gene. The CDR3 is 15 amino acids. Germline CDR1 is SEHNR and CDR2 is FQNEAQ (reference sequence).

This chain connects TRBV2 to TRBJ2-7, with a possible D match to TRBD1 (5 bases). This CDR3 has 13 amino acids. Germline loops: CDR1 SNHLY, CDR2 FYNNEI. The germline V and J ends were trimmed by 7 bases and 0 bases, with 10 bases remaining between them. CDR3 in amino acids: CASIGQVSYEQYF. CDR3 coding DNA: TGTGCCAGCATCGGACAAGTCTCCTACGAGCAGTACTTC.

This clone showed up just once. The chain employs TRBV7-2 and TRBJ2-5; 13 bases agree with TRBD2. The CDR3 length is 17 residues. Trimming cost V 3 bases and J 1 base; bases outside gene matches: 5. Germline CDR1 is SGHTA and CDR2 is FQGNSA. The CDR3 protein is CASSFLGLAGVQETQYF. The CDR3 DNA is TGTGCCAGCAGCTTCCTTGGACTAGCGGGAGTCCAAGAGACCCAGTACTTC.

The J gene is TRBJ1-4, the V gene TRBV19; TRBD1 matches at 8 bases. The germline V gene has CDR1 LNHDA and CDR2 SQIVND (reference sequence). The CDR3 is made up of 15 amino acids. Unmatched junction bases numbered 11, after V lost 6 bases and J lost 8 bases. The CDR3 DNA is TGTGCCAGTAGCAGCGGACAGGGAACAGGCGAAAAACTGTTTTTT. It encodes CASSSGQGTGEKLFF.

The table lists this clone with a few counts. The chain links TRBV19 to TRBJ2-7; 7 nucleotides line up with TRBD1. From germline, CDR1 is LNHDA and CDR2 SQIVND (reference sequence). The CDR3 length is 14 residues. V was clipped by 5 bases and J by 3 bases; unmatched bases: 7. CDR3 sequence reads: CASSPRDSYYEQYF. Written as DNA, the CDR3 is TGTGCCAGTAGTCCAAGGGACAGCTACTACGAGCAGTACTTC.

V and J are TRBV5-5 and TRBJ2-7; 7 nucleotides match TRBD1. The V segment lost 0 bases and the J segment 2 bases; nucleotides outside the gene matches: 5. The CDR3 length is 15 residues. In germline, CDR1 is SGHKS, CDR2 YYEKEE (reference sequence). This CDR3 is CASSLGRGTTYEQYF. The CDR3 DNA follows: TGTGCCAGCAGCTTGGGCAGGGGGACCACCTACGAGCAGTACTTC.

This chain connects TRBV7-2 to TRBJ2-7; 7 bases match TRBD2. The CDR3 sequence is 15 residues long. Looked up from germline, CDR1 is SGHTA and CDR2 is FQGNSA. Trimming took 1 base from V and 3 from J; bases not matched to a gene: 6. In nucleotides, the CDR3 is TGTGCCAGCAGCTTAGTTCATTCTAGCGGCTACGAGCAGTACTTC. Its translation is CASSLVHSSGYEQYF.

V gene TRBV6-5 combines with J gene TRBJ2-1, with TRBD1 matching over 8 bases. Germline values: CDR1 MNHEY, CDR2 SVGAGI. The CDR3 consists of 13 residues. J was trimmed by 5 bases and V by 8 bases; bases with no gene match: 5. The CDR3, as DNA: TGTGCCAGCGCGACAGGGGTGAACAATGAGCAGTTCTTC. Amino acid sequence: CASATGVNNEQFF.

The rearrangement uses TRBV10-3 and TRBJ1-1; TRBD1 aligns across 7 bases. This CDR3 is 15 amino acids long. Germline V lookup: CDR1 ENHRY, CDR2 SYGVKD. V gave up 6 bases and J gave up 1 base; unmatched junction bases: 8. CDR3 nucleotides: TGTGCCATCAGCAGACAGGGAGATTGGAACACTGAAGCTTTCTTT. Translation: CAISRQGDWNTEAFF.

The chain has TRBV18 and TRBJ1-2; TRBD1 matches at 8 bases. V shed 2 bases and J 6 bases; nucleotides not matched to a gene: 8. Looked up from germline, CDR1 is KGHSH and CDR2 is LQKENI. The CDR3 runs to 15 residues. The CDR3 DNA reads TGTGCCAGCTCACCATACCAGGGGGCGCAGAATGGCTACACCTTC. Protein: CASSPYQGAQNGYTF. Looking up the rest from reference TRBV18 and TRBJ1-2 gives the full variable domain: NAGVMQNPRHLVRRRGQEARLRCSPMKGHSHVYWYRQLPEEGLKFMVYLQKENIIDESGMPKERFSAEFPKEGPSILRIQQVVRGDSAAYFCASSPYQGAQNGYTFGSGTRLTVV.

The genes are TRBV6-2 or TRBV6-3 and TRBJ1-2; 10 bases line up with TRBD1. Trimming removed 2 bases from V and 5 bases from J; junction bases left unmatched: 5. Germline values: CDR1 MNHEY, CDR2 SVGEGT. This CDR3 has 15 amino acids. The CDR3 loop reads CASSYGSGQGYGYTF. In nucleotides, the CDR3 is TGTGCCAGCAGTTACGGATCGGGACAGGGGTATGGCTACACCTTC.

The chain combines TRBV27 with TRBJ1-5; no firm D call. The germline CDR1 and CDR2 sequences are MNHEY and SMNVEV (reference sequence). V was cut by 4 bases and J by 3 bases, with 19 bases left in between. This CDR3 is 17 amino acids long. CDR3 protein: CASSSADSRIFNQPQHF. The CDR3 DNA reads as TGTGCCAGCAGTTCTGCGGACTCCCGAATCTTCAATCAGCCCCAGCATTTT.

The CDR3 protein is CSVGTYLLDEQFF. The CDR3 nucleotides read TGCAGCGTTGGGACTTACCTGTTGGATGAGCAGTTCTTC. The chain recombines TRBV29-1 with TRBJ2-1, with D possibly being TRBD2 (5 bases). Germline V gene lookup returns CDR1 SQVTM and CDR2 ANQGSEA. The germline V and J ends were trimmed by 4 bases and 8 bases, with 15 bases remaining between them. CDR3 length equals 13 residues.

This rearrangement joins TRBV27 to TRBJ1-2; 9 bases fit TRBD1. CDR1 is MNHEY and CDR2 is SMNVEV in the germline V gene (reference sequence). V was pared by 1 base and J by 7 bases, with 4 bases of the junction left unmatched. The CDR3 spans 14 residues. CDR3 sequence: CASSLWGQGGGYTF. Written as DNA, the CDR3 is TGTGCCAGCAGTTTATGGGGACAGGGAGGTGGCTACACCTTC.

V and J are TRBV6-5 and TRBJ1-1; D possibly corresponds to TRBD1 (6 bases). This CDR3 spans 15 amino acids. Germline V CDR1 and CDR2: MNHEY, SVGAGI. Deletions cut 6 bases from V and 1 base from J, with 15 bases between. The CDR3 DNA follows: TGTGCCAGCAGATATACAGGGCATTCGAACACTGAAGCTTTCTTT. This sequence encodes CASRYTGHSNTEAFF.